This section outlines one T cell receptor beta chain sequence together with its context. The data were obtained in a study of blood T cell repertoires in COVID-19. Measured with immunoSEQ multiplex PCR; TCRdb has only the in-frame clones, and not every one. The sample lists roughly 30,000 clones; approximately 78% were seen once. V dropped 1 base and J dropped 7 bases, with 14 bases sitting between them. From germline, CDR1 is MNHNS and CDR2 SASEGT. There are 15 residues in the CDR3. The sequencing sample was made of peripheral blood. This chain links TRBV6-1 with TRBJ1-5; D not certain. The origin of this receptor is a woman aged 55-70 years with acute or convalescent COVID-19. The CDR3 region has the DNA TGTGCCAGCAGTGAAGACGTAATTACCAGGCAGCCCCAGCATTTT. Translation: CASSEDVITRQPQHF.